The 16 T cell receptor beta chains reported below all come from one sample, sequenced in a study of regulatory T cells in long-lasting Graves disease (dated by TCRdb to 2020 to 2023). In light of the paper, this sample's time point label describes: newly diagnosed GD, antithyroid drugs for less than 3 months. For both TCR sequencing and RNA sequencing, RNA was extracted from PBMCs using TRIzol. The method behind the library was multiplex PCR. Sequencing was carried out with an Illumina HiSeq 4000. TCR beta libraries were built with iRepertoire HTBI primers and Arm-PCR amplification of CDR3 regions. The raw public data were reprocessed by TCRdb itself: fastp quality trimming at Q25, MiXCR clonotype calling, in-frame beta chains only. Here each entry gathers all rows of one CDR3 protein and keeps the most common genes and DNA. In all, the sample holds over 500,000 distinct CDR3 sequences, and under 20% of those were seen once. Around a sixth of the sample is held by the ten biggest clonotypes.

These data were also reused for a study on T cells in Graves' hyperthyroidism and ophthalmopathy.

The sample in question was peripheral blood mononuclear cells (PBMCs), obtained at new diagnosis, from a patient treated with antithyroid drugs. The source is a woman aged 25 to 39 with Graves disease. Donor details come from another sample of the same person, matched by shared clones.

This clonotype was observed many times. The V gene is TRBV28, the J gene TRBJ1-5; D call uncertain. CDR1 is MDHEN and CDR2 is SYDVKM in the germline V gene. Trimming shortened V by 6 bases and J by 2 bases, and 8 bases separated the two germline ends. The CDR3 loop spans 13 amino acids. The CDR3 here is CASSSTGNQPQHF. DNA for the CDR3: TGTGCCAGCAGCTCAACAGGCAATCAGCCCCAGCATTTT.

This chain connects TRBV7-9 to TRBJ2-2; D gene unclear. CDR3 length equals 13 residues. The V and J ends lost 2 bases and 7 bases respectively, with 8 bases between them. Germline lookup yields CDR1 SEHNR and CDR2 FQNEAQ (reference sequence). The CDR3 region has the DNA TGTGCCAGCAGCTTAAATAGTGGCGGGGAGCTGTTTTTT. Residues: CASSLNSGGELFF.

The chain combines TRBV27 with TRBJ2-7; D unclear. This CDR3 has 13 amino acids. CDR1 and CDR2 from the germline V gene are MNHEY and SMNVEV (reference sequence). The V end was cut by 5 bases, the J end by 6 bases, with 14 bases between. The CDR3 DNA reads TGTGCCAGCAGTAACGGACGGTACTGCGAGCAGTACTTC. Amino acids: CASSNGRYCEQYF.

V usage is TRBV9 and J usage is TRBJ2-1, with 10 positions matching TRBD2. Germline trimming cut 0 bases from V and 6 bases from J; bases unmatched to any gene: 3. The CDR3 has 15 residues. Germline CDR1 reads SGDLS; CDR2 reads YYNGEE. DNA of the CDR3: TGTGCCAGCAGCGTAGGGACTAGCGGAATCAATGAGCAGTTCTTC. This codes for CASSVGTSGINEQFF.

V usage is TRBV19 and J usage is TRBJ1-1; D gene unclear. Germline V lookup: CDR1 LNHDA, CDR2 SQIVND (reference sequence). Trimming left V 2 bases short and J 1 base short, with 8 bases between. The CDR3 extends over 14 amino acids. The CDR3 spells CASSITPKNTEAFF. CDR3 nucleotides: TGTGCCAGTAGTATAACCCCCAAGAACACTGAAGCTTTCTTT.

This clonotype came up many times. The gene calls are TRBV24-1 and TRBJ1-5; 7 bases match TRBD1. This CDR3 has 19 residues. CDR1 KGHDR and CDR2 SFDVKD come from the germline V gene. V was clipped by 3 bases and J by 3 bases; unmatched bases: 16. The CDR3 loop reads CATSDSPGTALGVNQPQHF. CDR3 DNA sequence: TGTGCCACCAGTGATAGTCCCGGGACAGCCCTTGGAGTCAATCAGCCCCAGCATTTT.

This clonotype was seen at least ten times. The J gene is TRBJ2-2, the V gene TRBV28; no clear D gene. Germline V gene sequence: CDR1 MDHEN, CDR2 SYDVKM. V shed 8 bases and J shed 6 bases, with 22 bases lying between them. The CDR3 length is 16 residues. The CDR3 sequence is CASGDYSGGVAGELFF. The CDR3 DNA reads TGTGCCAGCGGTGATTACAGTGGTGGTGTGGCCGGGGAGCTGTTTTTT.

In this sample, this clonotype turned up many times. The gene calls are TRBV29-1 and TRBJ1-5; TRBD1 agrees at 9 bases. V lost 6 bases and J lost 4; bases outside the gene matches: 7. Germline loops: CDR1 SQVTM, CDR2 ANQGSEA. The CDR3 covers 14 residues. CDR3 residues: CSVLGDRVNQPQHF. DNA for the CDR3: TGCAGCGTGCTTGGGGACAGGGTGAATCAGCCCCAGCATTTT. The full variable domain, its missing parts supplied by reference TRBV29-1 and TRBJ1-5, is SAVISQKPSRDICQRGTSLTIQCQVDSQVTMMFWYRQQPGQSLTLIATANQGSEATYESGFVIDKFPISRPNLTFSTLTVSNMSPEDSSIYLCSVLGDRVNQPQHFGDGTRLSIL.

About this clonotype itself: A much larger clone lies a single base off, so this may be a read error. CDR3 in DNA: TGTGCCGGCAGTCGTCTAGCTCCCGGTAACTATGGCTACACCTTC. Its translation: CAGSRLAPGNYGYTF. The chain combines TRBV7-9 with TRBJ1-2; no clear D. The germline CDR1 and CDR2 sequences are SEHNR and FQNEAQ (reference sequence). This CDR3 region has 15 residues.

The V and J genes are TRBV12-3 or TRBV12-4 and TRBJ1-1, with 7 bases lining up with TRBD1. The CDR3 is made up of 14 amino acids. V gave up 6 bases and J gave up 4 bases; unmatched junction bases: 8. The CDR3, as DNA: TGTGCCAGCAGCCTAGGGGGACAGTTCACTGAAGCTTTCTTT. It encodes CASSLGGQFTEAFF.

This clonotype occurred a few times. The CDR3: CACSGNEQFF. CDR3 nucleotide sequence: TGTGCCTGTAGCGGGAATGAGCAGTTCTTC. The chain links TRBV30 to TRBJ2-1; 7 bases line up with TRBD2. This CDR3 region has 10 residues. J gave up 7 bases and V 6 bases, and 0 bases lay outside the gene matches. Germline V gives CDR1 GTSNPN, CDR2 SVGIG (reference sequence).

CDR3 region: CSTLSRNPDTQYF. The CDR3 bases are TGCAGTACTCTTAGCAGGAACCCAGATACGCAGTATTTT. This chain uses TRBV20-1 with TRBJ2-3; D is ambiguous. V lost 8 bases, J lost 4 bases, and 16 bases lay in between. CDR3 length: 13 residues. The germline CDR1 and CDR2 sequences are DFQATT and SNEGSKA (reference sequence).

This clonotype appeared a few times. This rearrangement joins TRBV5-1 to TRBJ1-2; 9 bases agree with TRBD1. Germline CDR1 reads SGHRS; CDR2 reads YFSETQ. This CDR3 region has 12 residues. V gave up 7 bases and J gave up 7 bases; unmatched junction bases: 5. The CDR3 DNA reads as TGCGCCAGCCGGACAGGGGTGGGTGGCTACACCTTC. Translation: CASRTGVGGYTF.

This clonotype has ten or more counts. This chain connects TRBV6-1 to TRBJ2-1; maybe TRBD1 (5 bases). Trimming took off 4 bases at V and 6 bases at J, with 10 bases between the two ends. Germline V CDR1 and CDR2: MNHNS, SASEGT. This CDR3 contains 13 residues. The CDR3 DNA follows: TGTGCCAGCAGTGCTTTTCAGGGCAATGAGCAGTTCTTC. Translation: CASSAFQGNEQFF.

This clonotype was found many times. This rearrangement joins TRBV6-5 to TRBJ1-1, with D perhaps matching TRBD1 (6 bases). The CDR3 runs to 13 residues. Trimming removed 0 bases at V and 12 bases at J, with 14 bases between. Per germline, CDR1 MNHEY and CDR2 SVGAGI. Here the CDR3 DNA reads TGTGCCAGCAGTTACTCGGGGGGGCGCCGGTCTTTCTTT. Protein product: CASSYSGGRRSFF.

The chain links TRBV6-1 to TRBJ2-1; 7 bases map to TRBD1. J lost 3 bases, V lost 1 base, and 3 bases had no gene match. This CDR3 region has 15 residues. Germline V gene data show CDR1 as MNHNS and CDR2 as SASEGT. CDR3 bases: TGTGCCAGCAGTGAAGGGCGGACAGGCTACAATGAGCAGTTCTTC. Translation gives CASSEGRTGYNEQFF.